This T cell receptor (beta chain) came from a study of blood T cell repertoires in COVID-19. Allocation to cohorts depended on clinical history reported by the participants. Trimming shortened V by 3 bases and J by 4 bases, and 17 bases separated the two germline ends. Germline CDR1 and CDR2: LGHDT and YNNKEL (reference sequence). This CDR3 region has 16 residues. Some clones are missing from TCRdb's copy, which holds only in-frame ones; the method was immunoSEQ multiplex PCR. This sample has 250,000 or so clones; approximately 90% occur once, and the top ten carry over 7.5%. The TCR originated in a man aged 40-50 years who had recovered from COVID-19. The sample taken for sequencing was PBMCs or T cells enriched from blood (not recorded which). The chain couples TRBV3-1 (or the pseudogene TRBV3-2) to TRBJ2-3; a weak D match, TRBD1 (5 bases). CDR3 sequence (DNA): TGTGCCAGCAGCCATACGACAGCCACAGTGGCAGATACGCAGTATTTT. It is translated as CASSHTTATVADTQYF.